The present entry profiles one T cell receptor beta chain with its context. The target of this receptor is not known. Nothing much larger sits one base from this clone, and base qualities are not available. Patients with autoimmune disease history or receiving systemic immunosuppression were excluded from the trial. In every dose cohort, peripheral blood was drawn for TCR sequencing at baseline, cycle 4 day 1, and cycle 7 day 1. Samples were obtained from an open-label, multicenter, first-in-human phase I dose-escalation trial of ivuxolimab. Adults with locally advanced or metastatic head and neck squamous cell, hepatocellular, melanoma or renal cell carcinoma were enrolled in the trial. Before TCR sequencing, CD4+ T cells and CD8+ T cells were sorted from peripheral blood as separate populations. These data come from a study of OX40 agonist ivuxolimab in advanced cancers. About the study as a whole: Ivuxolimab was a fully human IgG2 agonistic monoclonal antibody targeting the costimulatory receptor OX40 (CD134). Among the approximately 50 dose-escalation patients, some 20 had hepatocellular carcinoma, some 15 melanoma, 9 renal cell carcinoma and 9 head and neck cancer. The monotherapy dose-escalation portion (N of about 50 patients) of the phase I ivuxolimab trial is reported in the paper. Partial responses occurred in three dose-escalation patients: two with cutaneous melanoma and one with hepatocellular carcinoma. Peripheral TCRbeta sequencing was intended to test whether TCR sequence diversity was altered and clonal T-cell expansion was caused by ivuxolimab. Prior anti-PD-1, anti-PD-L1 or anti-CTLA-4 therapy was permitted, and checkpoint inhibitors had been received by roughly 42% of dose-escalation patients. In the dose-escalation cohort, around four fifths of patients were male, and the mean age was approximately 60 years, with a range of roughly 20 to 80. Intravenous ivuxolimab was administered to patients every 2 weeks at six dose levels: 0.01, 0.1, 0.3, 1.5, 3 and 10 mg/kg. Broader findings and caveats from the paper: Low levels of normalized T-cell clonal expansion were also shown by some nonresponding patients. After ivuxolimab, expanded clones were on average more numerous among CD8+ T cells than among CD4+ T cells. In partial responders in the 0.1-3.0 mg/kg groups, normalized peripheral clonal expansion was found to be among the lowest, especially among CD8+ T cells. At doses from 0.1 to 3.0 mg/kg, clonal expansion was seen in both CD4+ and CD8+ blood T cells between baseline and week 6. The antigen specificity of the peripheral T cells that underwent clonal expansion was not determined.

Taken from the germline V gene (reference sequence), the CDR1 and CDR2 loops are SEHNR and FQNEAQ. The CDR3 sequence holds 18 residues, the cysteine and phenylalanine included. The kept DNA is CDR3 alone, 54 bases in frame from the first base. Trimming leaves V shorter by 5 bases and J shorter by 2 bases, with the junction holding 7 bases beyond the gene matches. To sequence the TCRbeta CDR3 region, genomic DNA was isolated from the sorted cells. TCRbeta CDR3 regions were sequenced using the immunoSEQ Assay. Not all clones reach the TCRdb copy of this immuneACCESS table, which keeps in-frame sequences only. Checked studies attribute under half of the gap to unresolved V genes and leave the rest unexplained. The sample table lists around 68,000 clones, under 95% of them with a count of one. The ten largest clones take up around 1.1% of the sample.

This receptor was taken from an adult with an advanced solid tumor such as melanoma, head and neck, liver or kidney cancer. Material: CD4+ or CD8+ T cells sorted from blood, obtained in a trial of the OX40 agonist ivuxolimab. The chain is made from TRBV7-9 and TRBJ2-3; 16 central nucleotides agree with TRBD2. DNA sequence: TGTGCCAGCAGCCTAGGGACTAGCGGGGGGGCCCTCACAGATACGCAGTATTTT. It codes for CASSLGTSGGALTDTQYF.